Listed here are 22 T cell receptor beta chains from one sample, sequenced in a study of T cell repertoires in cytomegalovirus infection. TCRdb re-derived calls from the reads in MiXCR, one entry per CDR3 protein. Among under 850,000 distinct CDR3 sequences listed, roughly a third were seen once. Sequencing used PBMCs. Source of these receptors: a human donor in good health (CMV status not recorded). Some clones in this sample may be carry-over from other donors' samples.

This clonotype was observed a single time. The gene calls are TRBV14 and TRBJ1-1; tentative D call: TRBD1 (5 bases). CDR3 length: 14 residues. Germline V gives CDR1 SGHDN, CDR2 FVKESK. Trimming removed 3 bases from V and 1 base from J, with 9 bases in between. CDR3 sequence reads: CASSHRGRNTEAFF. CDR3 coding DNA: TGTGCCAGCAGCCATAGGGGCAGGAACACTGAAGCTTTCTTT.

In this sample, this clonotype turned up many times. The genes are TRBV7-8 and TRBJ1-6, with TRBD1 identical over 10 bases. J lost 8 bases, V lost 4 bases, and 8 bases had no gene match. CDR3 size: 16 residues. The germline V gene has CDR1 SGHVS and CDR2 FQNEAQ. In nucleotides, the CDR3 is TGTGCCAGCAGCTGGCAGACAGGGGGCCTTGATTCACCCCTCCACTTT. Translation gives CASSWQTGGLDSPLHF.

This clonotype has just a few counts. The rearrangement links TRBV7-9 to TRBJ2-2; D possibly uses TRBD1 or TRBD2 (6 bases each). Germline CDR1 and CDR2: SEHNR and FQNEAQ (reference sequence). Trimming shortened V by 2 bases and J by 6 bases, and 13 bases separated the two germline ends. This CDR3 comprises 15 residues. Here the CDR3 DNA reads TGTGCCAGCAGCTTACTCGCAGGGGAGGCCGGGGAGCTGTTTTTT. It encodes CASSLLAGEAGELFF.

The sample holds a few counts of this clonotype. V gene TRBV28 combines with J gene TRBJ1-5; tentative D call: TRBD1 (6 bases). The germline CDR1 and CDR2 sequences are MDHEN and SYDVKM. The V end lost 1 base, the J end lost 5 bases, and 15 bases lay between the germline ends. CDR3 size: 16 residues. The CDR3 DNA reads TGTGCCAGCAGTTTATTCCAGCAGGGGAGGGATCAGCCCCAGCATTTT. Translation: CASSLFQQGRDQPQHF.

The chain links TRBV15 to TRBJ2-1, with TRBD1 matching over 8 bases. This CDR3 has 14 residues. Germline V gene sequence: CDR1 LNHNV, CDR2 YYDKDF (reference sequence). Trimming removed 2 bases from V and 7 bases from J; junction bases left unmatched: 4. This CDR3 reads CATSRPTGGNEQFF. CDR3 sequence (DNA): TGTGCCACCAGCAGACCTACAGGGGGTAATGAGCAGTTCTTC.

The chain uses TRBV2 and TRBJ1-1, with D possibly being TRBD1 (5 bases). The length of the CDR3 is 13 residues. V lost 7 bases to trimming and J lost 1 base, with 10 bases between them. Per the germline V gene, CDR1 is SNHLY and CDR2 is FYNNEI. The chain's CDR3 is CASNRDWNTEAFF. The DNA of the CDR3 is TGTGCCAGCAACCGGGACTGGAACACTGAAGCTTTCTTT.

This clonotype came up a few times. The rearrangement joins TRBV6-2 or TRBV6-3 to TRBJ1-1; possibly TRBD1 for D (6 bases). This CDR3 has 16 residues. V was trimmed by 3 bases and J by 1 base, leaving 15 bases between them. Germline assignment: CDR1 MNHEY and CDR2 SVGEGT. Here the CDR3 reads CASSYRLRQENTEAFF. DNA of the CDR3: TGTGCCAGCAGTTATAGGCTGAGACAGGAGAACACTGAAGCTTTCTTT.

The rearrangement joins TRBV15 to TRBJ1-1; tentatively, D is TRBD1 (6 bases). There are 13 residues in the CDR3. V lost 4 bases and J lost 10, with 16 bases in between. Germline V gene data show CDR1 as LNHNV and CDR2 as YYDKDF (reference sequence). The CDR3 DNA is TGTGCCACCAGCACACTTGGGGGCCCTGGAGCTTTCTTT. It encodes CATSTLGGPGAFF.

This clonotype was counted ten times or more. CDR3 bases: TGTGCCAGCAGTCTTACAGGTGGCGATCAGCCCCAGCATTTT. This gives the protein CASSLTGGDQPQHF. This chain connects TRBV7-3 to TRBJ1-5; maybe TRBD1 (5 bases). V was clipped by 6 bases and J by 5 bases, with 14 bases between them. Germline V CDR1 and CDR2: SGHTA, FQGTGA. This CDR3 is 14 amino acids long.

Many counts were recorded for this clonotype. J is TRBJ1-5 and V is TRBV6-6, with D perhaps TRBD1 (6 bases). Trimming shortened V by 6 bases and J by 0 bases, and 12 bases separated the two germline ends. Germline assignment: CDR1 MNHNY and CDR2 SVGAGI (reference sequence). CDR3 size: 15 residues. The CDR3 DNA follows: TGTGCCAGCAGCTACGGGGGGGCTAGCAATCAGCCCCAGCATTTT. Translated, it gives CASSYGGASNQPQHF.

This clonotype was seen a few times. This chain uses TRBV19 with TRBJ2-5; TRBD1 matches 8 bases. The CDR3 totals 13 residues. CDR1 is LNHDA and CDR2 is SQIVND in the germline V gene (reference sequence). V shed 5 bases and J 4 bases; nucleotides not matched to a gene: 3. The CDR3 region has the DNA TGTGCCAGTAGTTACGGACAGGGAGAGACCCAGTACTTC. Its translation is CASSYGQGETQYF.

Only a few counts were recorded for this clonotype. The genes are TRBV4-1 and TRBJ1-2, with 8 bases fitting TRBD1. The CDR3 sequence is 16 residues long. V shed 1 base, J shed 4 bases, and the junction held 8 bases outside the gene matches. In germline, CDR1 is MGHRA, CDR2 YSYEKL. This CDR3 reads CASSQGVQGAGYGYTF. In nucleotides, the CDR3 is TGCGCCAGCAGCCAAGGAGTCCAGGGGGCGGGCTATGGCTACACCTTC.

This clonotype was counted between two and nine times. The rearrangement links TRBV28 to TRBJ2-7; D gene unclear. V was trimmed by 6 bases and J by 3 bases, leaving 15 bases between them. Germline V gives CDR1 MDHEN, CDR2 SYDVKM. The CDR3 spans 14 residues. CDR3 sequence (DNA): TGTGCCAGCAGGCGTATTACAGCCGACTACGAGCAGTACTTC. This codes for CASRRITADYEQYF.

This clonotype occurred many times. The chain uses TRBV11-2 and TRBJ1-4, with a possible D match to TRBD1 (5 bases). The V gene's germline CDR1 is SGHAT and CDR2 FQNNGV. V lost 1 base to trimming and J lost 8 bases, with 8 bases between them. CDR3 length: 13 amino acids. This CDR3 is CASSLVGHEKLFF. In DNA form, the CDR3 reads TGTGCCAGCAGCTTAGTGGGGCACGAAAAACTGTTTTTT.

This clonotype was detected only a few times. The V and J genes are TRBV28 and TRBJ2-7; TRBD2 agrees at 9 bases. The CDR3 extends over 16 amino acids. Germline CDR1 and CDR2: MDHEN and SYDVKM. V was clipped by 6 bases and J by 3 bases; unmatched bases: 12. CDR3 loop: CASSSLAGGPYYEQYF. Written as DNA, the CDR3 is TGTGCCAGCAGCTCTCTCGCGGGGGGGCCGTACTACGAGCAGTACTTC.

At least ten counts were recorded for this clonotype. The V gene is TRBV6-1, the J gene TRBJ1-1; the match to TRBD1 covers 7 bases. This CDR3 has 13 amino acids. Germline trimming cut 4 bases from V and 8 bases from J; bases unmatched to any gene: 7. The germline V gene has CDR1 MNHNS and CDR2 SASEGT. The CDR3 spells CASSVSQGTEAFF. The CDR3 bases are TGTGCCAGCAGTGTTTCACAGGGGACCGAAGCTTTCTTT.

A remark on this clonotype: A much larger clone sits a single nucleotide away, making a read error possible. This chain joins TRBV10-3 and TRBJ1-1, with 7 positions matching TRBD1. V shed 10 bases, J shed 1 base, and the junction held 12 bases outside the gene matches. This CDR3 spans 15 amino acids. The germline V gene encodes CDR1 ENHRY and CDR2 SYGVKD. The CDR3 coding sequence is TGTGCCAACAGCCCAGGGGGACGAACGAACACTGAAGCTTTCTTT. It translates to CANSPGGRTNTEAFF.

V usage is TRBV10-2 and J usage is TRBJ2-1, with D perhaps matching TRBD1 (6 bases). The CDR3 consists of 15 residues. V lost 6 bases to trimming and J lost 9 bases, with 21 bases between them. Germline assignment: CDR1 WSHSY and CDR2 SAAADI. The CDR3 region is CASRGGVARRSEQFF. DNA of the CDR3: TGCGCCAGCAGAGGGGGAGTGGCACGAAGGAGTGAGCAGTTCTTC.

With regard to this clonotype: Possible read error: a much larger clone is one base away. The chain links TRBV7-2 to TRBJ2-1; 8 positions agree with TRBD2. Per germline, CDR1 SGHTA and CDR2 FQGNSA. CDR3 length: 14 residues. CDR3: CASSPGTSFSEQVF. The CDR3 DNA follows: TGTGCCAGCAGCCCCGGGACTAGTTTTAGTGAGCAGGTCTTC.

This chain links TRBV12-3 or TRBV12-4 with TRBJ2-5; D gene unclear. The length of the CDR3 is 13 residues. V lost 3 bases and J lost 2, with 7 bases in between. CDR3 sequence reads: CASSFYQQETQYF. The CDR3 DNA follows: TGTGCCAGCAGTTTTTACCAACAAGAGACCCAGTACTTC.

The chain joins TRBV7-6 to TRBJ2-5; maybe TRBD1 (6 bases). Germline V lookup: CDR1 SGHVS, CDR2 FNYEAQ. V dropped 5 bases and J dropped 0 bases, with 13 bases sitting between them. The CDR3 is made up of 15 amino acids. Here the CDR3 reads CASSPRDTDQETQYF. CDR3 bases: TGTGCCAGCAGCCCACGGGACACCGACCAAGAGACCCAGTACTTC.

The rearrangement uses TRBV7-9 and TRBJ2-7; 10 bases align to TRBD2. The germline CDR1 and CDR2 sequences are SEHNR and FQNEAQ (reference sequence). V lost 1 base, J lost 2 bases, and 14 bases stayed unmatched. This CDR3 region has 19 residues. The CDR3 reads CASSLGLAGAPANTYEQYF. CDR3 sequence (DNA): TGTGCCAGCAGCTTAGGCCTAGCGGGAGCCCCAGCCAATACCTACGAGCAGTACTTC.